A selection of T cell receptor beta chains follows, all from one sample in a study of T cell repertoires in cytomegalovirus infection. TCRdb used MiXCR to reprocess the reads, holding one entry per CDR3 protein. The table lists under 200,000 distinct CDR3 sequences, approximately 30% of them singletons, with 31% in the top ten. The sequencing input was PBMCs. Receptors were obtained from a human donor in good health (CMV status not recorded). Some clones in this sample may be carry-over from other donors' samples. Both conserved end residues are part of each CDR3. A D gene is named only where the DNA matches it firmly. Part of the rows lack a size; the others show once, few, many or a class for expanded clones.

TRBD1,NA,TRBJ1-1,TRBV2,TGTGCCAGCCACAGGGGGGGGAACAGTGAAGCTTTCTTT,CASHRGGNSEAFF
TRBD1,NA,TRBJ2-2,TRBV18,TGTGCCAGCTCTCTCCGGGACAGGCAGTTCACCGGGGAGCTGTTTTTT,CASSLRDRQFTGELFF
NA,NA,TRBJ1-5,TRBV14,TGTGCCAGCAGCCAGTCGTCGGGAGAAGAGCCCCAGCATTTT,CASSQSSGEEPQHF
NA,few,TRBJ2-6,TRBV5-1,TGCGCCAGCAGCTTGGGGGACCTCGCCTCTGGGGCCAACGTCCTGACTTTC,CASSLGDLASGANVLTF
NA,NA,TRBJ2-3,TRBV6-4,TGTGCCAGCAGTGAGACTACCACTAGCACAGATACGCAGTATTTT,CASSETTTSTDTQYF
NA,NA,TRBJ2-4,TRBV5-1,TGCGCCAGCAGCTTGGGGCCGGACAGAGAACTAGCCAAAAACATTCAGTACTTC,CASSLGPDRELAKNIQYF
NA,NA,TRBJ2-5,TRBV5-6,TGTGCCAGCAGTCCAGGGGTGCGGGAGACCCAGTACTTC,CASSPGVRETQYF
TRBD2,once,TRBJ2-1,TRBV19,TGTGCCAGTAGTATCTCGGGACTAGCGGGGGAATCCTCCTACAATGAGCAGTTCTTC,CASSISGLAGESSYNEQFF
NA,NA,TRBJ2-2,TRBV5-1,TGCGCCAGCAGCTTGGTGCAGGGAGTCTCCGGGGAGCTGTTTTTT,CASSLVQGVSGELFF
TRBD1,NA,TRBJ1-5,TRBV12-3/TRBV12-4,TGTGCCAGCAGTTTAGGGACAGGGAGGGATCAGCCCCAGCATTTT,CASSLGTGRDQPQHF
NA,NA,TRBJ2-3,TRBV29-1,TGCAGCGTACAGGATGGGGGCACAGATACGCGGTATTTT,CSVQDGGTDTRYF
NA,NA,TRBJ2-5,TRBV20-1,TGCAGTGCTATATCGGGGGTAACGTACCAAGAGACCCAGTACTTC,CSAISGVTYQETQYF
TRBD1,NA,TRBJ2-1,TRBV2,TGTGCCAGCAATTTGAACCGGGACAGGGGTGACAATGAGCAGTTCTTC,CASNLNRDRGDNEQFF
NA,few,TRBJ2-1,TRBV27,TGTGCCAGCAGTTTAGTTCCCCTCTCCTACAATGAGCAGTTCTTC,CASSLVPLSYNEQFF
TRBD2,many,TRBJ2-2,TRBV7-6,TGTGCCAGCAGCCCCTGGACTAGCGGGGGTAACACCGGGGAGCTGTTTTTT,CASSPWTSGGNTGELFF
TRBD1,NA,TRBJ1-2,TRBV11-2,TGTGCCAGCAGCCCAAGGGGGCGAACAGCTTACTATGAGGGCTACACCTTC,CASSPRGRTAYYEGYTF
NA,NA,TRBJ2-1,TRBV7-8,TGTGCCAGCAGCCCCCCGTTTGGGAGCCAGTTCTTC,CASSPPFGSQFF
NA,many,TRBJ1-4,TRBV7-2,TGTGCCAGCAGCTTAGGTCGACATACAGAAAAACTGTTTTTT,CASSLGRHTEKLFF
NA,NA,TRBJ2-3,TRBV2,TGTGCCAGCAGCCCGGCCCGGGGAGATACGCAGTATTTT,CASSPARGDTQYF
TRBD1,NA,TRBJ2-1,TRBV5-1,TGCGCCAGCAGCTTGGGGACCGGGACAGGGGCGCGTGTATGGTTCTTC,CASSLGTGTGARVWFF
NA,many,TRBJ2-1,TRBV2,TGTGCCAGCAGTGTGGGACTGAACAATGAGCAGTTCTTC,CASSVGLNNEQFF
TRBD1,NA,TRBJ2-1,TRBV30,TGTGCCTGGAGCCTGACAGGGGATGAGCAGTTCTTC,CAWSLTGDEQFF
TRBD2,NA,TRBJ2-7,TRBV20-1,TGCAGTGCTAGAGGTAGCGGGGGGGGCCACGAGCAGTACTTC,CSARGSGGGHEQYF
NA,NA,TRBJ1-1,TRBV18,TGTGCCAGCTCACCGGAGGCAGGAGACACTGAAGCTTTCTTT,CASSPEAGDTEAFF
TRBD2,many,TRBJ2-3,TRBV20-1,TGCAGTGCTAGAGGATCCCTTAGCGGGGGGGGCCCCACAGATACGCAGTATTTT,CSARGSLSGGGPTDTQYF
NA,NA,TRBJ2-5,TRBV11-2,TGTGCCAGCAGCATACAGGGTTACCAAGAGACCCAGTACTTC,CASSIQGYQETQYF
NA,NA,TRBJ2-5,TRBV29-1,TGCAGCGTTGAAGATTGGTCCGCTAGTAAAGAGACCCAGTACTTC,CSVEDWSASKETQYF
TRBD1,NA,TRBJ1-1,TRBV2,TGTGCCAGCAGACAGGGGTCGAACACTGAAGCTTTCTTT,CASRQGSNTEAFF
NA,few,TRBJ1-5,TRBV7-4,TGTGCCAGCAGCTCGAGTTTGGCAGGGTCCTCAAAGTGGGTAACCAATCAGCCCCAGCATTTT,CASSSSLAGSSKWVTNQPQHF
NA,NA,TRBJ1-3,TRBV2,TGTGCCAGCAGTGAGAGGTCAGGCTATGGAAACACCATATATTTT,CASSERSGYGNTIYF
NA,NA,TRBJ2-2,TRBV7-3,TGTGCCAGCAGCTTAGGGACGAACACCGGGGAGCTGTTTTTT,CASSLGTNTGELFF
TRBD1,NA,TRBJ1-2,TRBV11-2,TGTGCCAGCAGCTTAGGGCCGGGACAGGGGGGATTGAACTATGGCTACACCTTC,CASSLGPGQGGLNYGYTF
NA,few,TRBJ2-2,TRBV7-9,TGTGCCAGCAGCAAACATGGTCACGGGGAGGATTACACCGGGGAGCTGTTTTTT,CASSKHGHGEDYTGELFF
TRBD2,NA,TRBJ2-1,TRBV5-1,TGCGCCAGCAGTGAACTAGCGGGGTCGGGTGAGCAGTTCTTC,CASSELAGSGEQFF
TRBD1,once,TRBJ1-1,TRBV2,TGTGCCAGCAGGCCCGCGCGTGGGCAGGGGGCCGACACTGAAGCTTTCTTT,CASRPARGQGADTEAFF
TRBD1,few,TRBJ2-3,TRBV11-2,TGTGCCAGCAGCTTAGATCCGACAGGGGAAGTGGGAGATACGCAGTATTTT,CASSLDPTGEVGDTQYF
NA,few,TRBJ2-5,TRBV5-1,TGCGCCAGCAGCCCCACGTTGGGGGGTCGAGGGGAGACCCAGTACTTC,CASSPTLGGRGETQYF
NA,NA,TRBJ1-2,TRBV7-2,TGTGCCAGCAGCCACGCTTGGACAGAGGACGGCTACACCTTC,CASSHAWTEDGYTF
TRBD1,NA,TRBJ2-7,TRBV18,TGTGCCAGCTCACCCTCCGGGACAGGGGGCGAAGAGCAGTACTTC,CASSPSGTGGEEQYF
NA,many,TRBJ2-1,TRBV7-3,TGTGCCAGCCGGGGGCTCGGAAATGAGCAGTTCTTC,CASRGLGNEQFF
NA,NA,TRBJ2-2,TRBV11-2,TGTGCCAGCAGTATAGTTCCTCTATTAGGTGTTACGAACACCGGGGAGCTGTTTTTT,CASSIVPLLGVTNTGELFF
NA,few,TRBJ1-2,TRBV10-3,TGTGCCATCAGTGAGTCAAAGGGTACTGGCTACACCTTC,CAISESKGTGYTF
NA,once,TRBJ1-1,TRBV29-1,TGCAGCGCTCCCCGGGATTTAGGTAACGCTGAAGCTTTCTTT,CSAPRDLGNAEAFF
NA,NA,TRBJ1-5,TRBV6-8,TGTGCCAGCAGTAGGGACGGTAGGGGAATGGGGCCCCTGCATTTT,CASSRDGRGMGPLHF
TRBD2,NA,TRBJ2-3,TRBV7-9,TGTGCCAGCACCTACGGGACTAGCCCAACAGATACGCAGTATTTT,CASTYGTSPTDTQYF
NA,NA,TRBJ2-2,TRBV29-1,TGCAGCATTGACAGTCAAAACACCGGGGAGCTGTTTTTT,CSIDSQNTGELFF
NA,few,TRBJ1-2,TRBV5-1,TGCGCCAGCCACGAGCAGCGGGATGGCTACACCTTC,CASHEQRDGYTF
NA,NA,TRBJ1-5,TRBV6-1,TGTGCCAGCAGTTCCAATCAGGGGCTGCCCCAGCATTTT,CASSSNQGLPQHF
NA,NA,TRBJ1-2,TRBV19,TGTGCCAGTACTCCGGACCCATTTGGCGGTGGCTACACCTTC,CASTPDPFGGGYTF
NA,NA,TRBJ1-6,TRBV30,TGTGCCTGGAGTGTACGGGTGGATCCCCTCCACTTT,CAWSVRVDPLHF
TRBD2,few,TRBJ2-2,TRBV7-9,TGTGCCAGCAGAAGGAGCGGGGGGGACACCGGGGAGCTGTTTTTT,CASRRSGGDTGELFF
NA,few,TRBJ1-2,TRBV12-3/TRBV12-4,TGTGCCACCCACCAGGGTGTCTATGGCTACACCTTC,CATHQGVYGYTF